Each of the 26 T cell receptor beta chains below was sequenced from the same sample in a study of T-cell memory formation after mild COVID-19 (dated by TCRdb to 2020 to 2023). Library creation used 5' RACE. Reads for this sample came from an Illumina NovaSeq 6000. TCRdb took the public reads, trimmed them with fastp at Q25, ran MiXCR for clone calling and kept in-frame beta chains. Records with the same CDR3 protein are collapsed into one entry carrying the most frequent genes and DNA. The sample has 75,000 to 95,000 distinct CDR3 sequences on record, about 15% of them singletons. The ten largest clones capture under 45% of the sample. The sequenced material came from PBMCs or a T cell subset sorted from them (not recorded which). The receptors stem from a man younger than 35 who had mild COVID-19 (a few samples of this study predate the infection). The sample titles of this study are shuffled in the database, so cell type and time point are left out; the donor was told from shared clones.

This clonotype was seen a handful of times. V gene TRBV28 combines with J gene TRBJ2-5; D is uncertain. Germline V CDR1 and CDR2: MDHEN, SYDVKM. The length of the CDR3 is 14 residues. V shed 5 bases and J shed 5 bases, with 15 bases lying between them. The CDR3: CASSPGRPWETQYF. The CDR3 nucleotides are TGTGCCAGCAGTCCCGGACGCCCCTGGGAGACCCAGTACTTC. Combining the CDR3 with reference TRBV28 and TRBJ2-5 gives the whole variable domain DVKVTQSSRYLVKRTGEKVFLECVQDMDHENMFWYRQDPGLGLRLIYFSYDVKMKEKGDIPEGYSVSREKKERFSLILESASTNQTSMYLCASSPGRPWETQYFGPGTRLLVL.

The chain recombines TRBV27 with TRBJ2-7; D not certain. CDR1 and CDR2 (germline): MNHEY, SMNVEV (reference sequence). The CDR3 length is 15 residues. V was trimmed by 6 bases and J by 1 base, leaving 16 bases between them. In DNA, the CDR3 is TGTGCCAGCAGGTTCGGCCCCGATGGGTCCTACGAGCAGTACTTC. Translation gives CASRFGPDGSYEQYF.

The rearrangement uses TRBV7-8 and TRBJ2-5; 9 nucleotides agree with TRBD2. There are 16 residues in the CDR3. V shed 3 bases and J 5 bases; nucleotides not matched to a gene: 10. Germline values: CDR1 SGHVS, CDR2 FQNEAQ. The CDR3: CASSFPLSGGLETQYF. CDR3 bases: TGTGCCAGCAGCTTCCCATTAAGCGGGGGGCTGGAGACCCAGTACTTC.

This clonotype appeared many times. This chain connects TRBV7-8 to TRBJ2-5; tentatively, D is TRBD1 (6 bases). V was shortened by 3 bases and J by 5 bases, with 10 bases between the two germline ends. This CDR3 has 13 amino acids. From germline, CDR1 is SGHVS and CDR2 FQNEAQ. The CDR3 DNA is TGTGCCAGCAGCTTCGGACAGCCGGAGACCCAGTACTTC. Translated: CASSFGQPETQYF. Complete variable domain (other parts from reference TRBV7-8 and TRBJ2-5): GAGVSQSPRYKVAKRGQDVALRCDPISGHVSLFWYQQALGQGPEFLTYFQNEAQLDKSGLPSDRFFAERPEGSVSTLKIQRTQQEDSAVYLCASSFGQPETQYFGPGTRLLVL.

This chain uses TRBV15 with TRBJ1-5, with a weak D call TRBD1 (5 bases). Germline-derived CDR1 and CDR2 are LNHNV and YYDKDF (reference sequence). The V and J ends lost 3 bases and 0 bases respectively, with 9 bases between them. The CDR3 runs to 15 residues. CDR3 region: CATSSGGGSNQPQHF. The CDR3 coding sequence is TGTGCCACCAGCAGCGGGGGGGGTAGCAATCAGCCCCAGCATTTT.

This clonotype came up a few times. The CDR3 DNA reads TGTGCCAGCAGTTTAGGAGGGGCCAATGAAGCTTTCTTT. This encodes CASSLGGANEAFF. J is TRBJ1-1 and V is TRBV12-3 or TRBV12-4; the D gene is possibly TRBD1 (5 bases). The length of the CDR3 is 13 residues. Trimming pared 1 base from V and 7 bases from J, leaving 10 bases between.

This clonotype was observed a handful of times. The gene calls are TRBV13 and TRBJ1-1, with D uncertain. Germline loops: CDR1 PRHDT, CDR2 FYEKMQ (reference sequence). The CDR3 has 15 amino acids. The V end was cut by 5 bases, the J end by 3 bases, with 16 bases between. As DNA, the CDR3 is TGTGCCAGCAGCGTTCGCGGCCTCGGGGACACTGAAGCTTTCTTT. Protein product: CASSVRGLGDTEAFF.

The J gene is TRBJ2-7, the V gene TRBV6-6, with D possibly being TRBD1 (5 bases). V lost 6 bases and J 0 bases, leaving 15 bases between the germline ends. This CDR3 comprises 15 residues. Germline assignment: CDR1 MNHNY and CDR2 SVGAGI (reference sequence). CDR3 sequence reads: CASRHSIQGSYEQYF. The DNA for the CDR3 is TGTGCCAGCAGGCACTCAATTCAGGGCTCCTACGAGCAGTACTTC.

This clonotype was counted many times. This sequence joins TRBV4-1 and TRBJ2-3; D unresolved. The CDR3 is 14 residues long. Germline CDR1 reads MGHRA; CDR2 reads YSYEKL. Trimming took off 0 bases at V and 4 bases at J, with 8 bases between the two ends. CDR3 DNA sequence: TGCGCCAGCAGCCAAGATCCCCCCGCAGATACGCAGTATTTT. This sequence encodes CASSQDPPADTQYF.

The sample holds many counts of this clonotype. The CDR3 sequence is CASSLDNHTGLISYEQYF. CDR3 nucleotide sequence: TGTGCCAGCAGCCTCGATAATCATACGGGGTTGATCTCCTACGAGCAGTACTTC. The rearrangement uses TRBV11-2 and TRBJ2-7, with a weak D call TRBD2 (5 bases). The CDR3 runs to 18 residues. V was pared by 5 bases and J by 0 bases, with 23 bases between. The germline V gene encodes CDR1 SGHAT and CDR2 FQNNGV.

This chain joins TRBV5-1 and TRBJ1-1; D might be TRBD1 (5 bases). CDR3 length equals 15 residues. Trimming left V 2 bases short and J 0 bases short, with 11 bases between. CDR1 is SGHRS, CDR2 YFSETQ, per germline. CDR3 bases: TGCGCCAGCAGCTTTTCAGGGTCCATGAACACTGAAGCTTTCTTT. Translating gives CASSFSGSMNTEAFF.

The CDR3 loop reads CASSLSSSYNEQFF. The CDR3 DNA follows: TGTGCCAGCAGCTTGTCCTCCTCCTACAATGAGCAGTTCTTC. The chain uses TRBV9 and TRBJ2-1; no definite D call. CDR1 SGDLS and CDR2 YYNGEE come from the germline V gene. The V gene lost 4 bases and the J gene lost 0 bases, with 8 bases spanning the gap. The CDR3 contains 14 residues.

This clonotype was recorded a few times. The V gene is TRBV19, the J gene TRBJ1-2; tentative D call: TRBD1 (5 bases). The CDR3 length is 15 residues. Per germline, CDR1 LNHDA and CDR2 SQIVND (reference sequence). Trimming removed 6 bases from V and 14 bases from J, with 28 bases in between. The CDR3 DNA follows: TGTGCCAGTAGCCCCGGGGGACGAGGCGCCGTCTTAATTACCTTC. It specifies CASSPGGRGAVLITF.

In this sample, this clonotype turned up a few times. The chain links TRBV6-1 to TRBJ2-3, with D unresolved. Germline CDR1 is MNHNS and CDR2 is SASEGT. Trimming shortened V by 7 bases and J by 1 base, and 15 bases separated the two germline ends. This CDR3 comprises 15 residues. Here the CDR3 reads CASTAGHPGTDTQYF. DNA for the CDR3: TGTGCCAGCACCGCCGGGCACCCGGGCACAGATACGCAGTATTTT.

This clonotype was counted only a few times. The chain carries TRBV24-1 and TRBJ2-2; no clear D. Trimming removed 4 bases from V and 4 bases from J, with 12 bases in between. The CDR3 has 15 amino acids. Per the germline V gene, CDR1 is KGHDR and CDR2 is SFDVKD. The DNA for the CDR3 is TGTGCCACCAGTGACAACAGTGCCGGCACCGGGGAGCTGTTTTTT. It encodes CATSDNSAGTGELFF.

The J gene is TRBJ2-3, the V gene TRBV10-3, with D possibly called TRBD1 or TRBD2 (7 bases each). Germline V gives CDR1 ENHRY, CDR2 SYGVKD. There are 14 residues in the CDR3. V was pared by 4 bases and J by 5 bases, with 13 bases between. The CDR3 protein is CAISGEGAGDTQYF. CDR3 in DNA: TGTGCCATCAGTGGGGAGGGGGCAGGAGATACGCAGTATTTT.

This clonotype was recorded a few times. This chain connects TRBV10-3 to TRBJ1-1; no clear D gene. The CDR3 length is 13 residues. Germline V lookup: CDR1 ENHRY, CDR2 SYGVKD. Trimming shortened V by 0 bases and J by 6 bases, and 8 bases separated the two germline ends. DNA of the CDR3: TGTGCCATCAGTGAGTCAGCCAGACCTGAAGCTTTCTTT. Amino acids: CAISESARPEAFF.

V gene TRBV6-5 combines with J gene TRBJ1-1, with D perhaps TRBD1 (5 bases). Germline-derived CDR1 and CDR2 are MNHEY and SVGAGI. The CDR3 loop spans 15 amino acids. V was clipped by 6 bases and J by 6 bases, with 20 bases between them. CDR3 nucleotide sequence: TGTGCCAGCAGCTACCTCGGGGGGGGACTGCCTGAAGCTTTCTTT. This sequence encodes CASSYLGGGLPEAFF.

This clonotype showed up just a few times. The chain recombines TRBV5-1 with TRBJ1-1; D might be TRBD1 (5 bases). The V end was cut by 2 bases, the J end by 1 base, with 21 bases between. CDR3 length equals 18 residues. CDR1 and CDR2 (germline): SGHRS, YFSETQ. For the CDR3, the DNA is TGCGCCAGCAGCTTTCGTGCGGTTACAGGTCGGGGGAACACTGAAGCTTTCTTT. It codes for CASSFRAVTGRGNTEAFF.

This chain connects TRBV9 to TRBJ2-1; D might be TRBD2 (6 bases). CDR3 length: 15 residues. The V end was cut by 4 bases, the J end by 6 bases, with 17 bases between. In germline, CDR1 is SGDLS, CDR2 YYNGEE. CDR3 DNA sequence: TGTGCCAGCAGCTTCGGGAGTCCTCCCTCCAATGAGCAGTTCTTC. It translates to CASSFGSPPSNEQFF.

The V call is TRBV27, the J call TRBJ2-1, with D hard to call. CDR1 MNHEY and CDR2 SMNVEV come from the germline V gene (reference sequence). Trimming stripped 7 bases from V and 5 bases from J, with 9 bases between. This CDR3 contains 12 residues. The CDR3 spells CASTPRHNEQFF. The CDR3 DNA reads TGTGCCAGCACACCCCGACACAATGAGCAGTTCTTC.

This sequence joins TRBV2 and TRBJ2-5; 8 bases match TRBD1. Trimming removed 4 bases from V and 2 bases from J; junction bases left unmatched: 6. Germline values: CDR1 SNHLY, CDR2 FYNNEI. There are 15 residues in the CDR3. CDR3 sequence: CASSAGQALQETQYF. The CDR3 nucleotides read TGTGCCAGCAGTGCGGGACAGGCCCTTCAAGAGACCCAGTACTTC.

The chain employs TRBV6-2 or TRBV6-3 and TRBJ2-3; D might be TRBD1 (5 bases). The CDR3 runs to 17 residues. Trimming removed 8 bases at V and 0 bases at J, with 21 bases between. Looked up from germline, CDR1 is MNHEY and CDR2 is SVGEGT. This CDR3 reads CASDSNPPGQSTDTQYF. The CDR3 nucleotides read TGTGCCAGCGACTCAAACCCCCCAGGGCAAAGCACAGATACGCAGTATTTT.

CDR3 nucleotides: TGTGCCAGCAGCCCCAGGGTTTCCTTCTATGGCTACACCTTC. It codes for CASSPRVSFYGYTF. The chain recombines TRBV7-9 with TRBJ1-2; D perhaps matches TRBD1 (5 bases). Germline CDR1 and CDR2: SEHNR and FQNEAQ (reference sequence). V was cut by 5 bases and J by 4 bases, with 14 bases left in between. There are 14 residues in the CDR3.

The CDR3 coding sequence is TGTGCCAGCAGCGTAGGCAGCCCAGGGACCACTGAAGCTTTCTTT. Protein product: CASSVGSPGTTEAFF. The rearrangement uses TRBV9 and TRBJ1-1; D may be TRBD1 (5 bases). CDR3 length: 15 amino acids. CDR1 and CDR2 (germline): SGDLS, YYNGEE. V lost 0 bases to trimming and J lost 4 bases, with 13 bases between them.

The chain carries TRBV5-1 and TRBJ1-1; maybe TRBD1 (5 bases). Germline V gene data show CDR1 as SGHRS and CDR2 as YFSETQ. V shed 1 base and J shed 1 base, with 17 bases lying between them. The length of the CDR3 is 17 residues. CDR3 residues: CASSLRAQVPENTEAFF. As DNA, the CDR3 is TGCGCCAGCAGCTTGCGGGCACAGGTCCCTGAGAACACTGAAGCTTTCTTT.